This TCR beta chain is drawn from a study of cytotoxic CD8 clonotypes in ibrutinib-treated CLL. Clones were read by immunoSEQ multiplex PCR, and TCRdb kept only the in-frame ones, dropping some. The table has tens of thousands of clones, more than 75% seen once. The germline V gene has CDR1 KGHSH and CDR2 LQKENI. The CDR3 sequence is 16 residues long. With 3 bases removed from V and 4 bases from J, the gap between germline ends came to 16 bases. J is TRBJ2-1 and V is TRBV18, with TRBD1 as a possible D gene (8 bases). This TCR came from a human donor with chronic lymphocytic leukemia. The sample here was PBMCs, taken at disease progression, from a patient treated with ibrutinib. The CDR3 region is CASSPPGGGGYNEQFF. CDR3 in DNA: TGTGCCAGCTCACCCCCAGGGGGCGGGGGTTACAATGAGCAGTTCTTC.